This is a list of T cell receptor beta chains from one sample in a study of T cell responses to AZD1222 COVID-19 vaccine. Sequencing was performed with immunoSEQ multiplex PCR; in TCRdb, only in-frame clones are kept and a portion is missing. Of fewer than 200,000 clones listed, approximately 90% were seen once; the top ten hold 1.9%. This specimen was peripheral blood, taken on day 0 of AZD1222 vaccination. These receptors all come from an adult in good health. Each CDR3 is given with its conserved first and last residue. The D gene is left open where the match is weak. Clone sizes are given selectively: once, few, many, or a class where the clone is expanded.

abundance	d_gene	v_gene	j_gene	CDR3nt	CDR3aa
NA	NA	TRBV29-1	TRBJ2-7	TGCAGTGGGGCTCGGGGGCCGCCCCTCTACGAGCAGTACTTC	CSGARGPPLYEQYF
NA	NA	TRBV19	TRBJ1-2	TGTGCCAGTAAGAAGGGAGGGAAGGAGGCTAGGACCTTC	CASKKGGKEARTF
NA	NA	TRBV5-4	TRBJ2-6	TGTGCCAGCAGCTTGGATGTTGGCTCTGGGGCCAACGTCCTGACTTTC	CASSLDVGSGANVLTF
NA	NA	TRBV5-1	TRBJ2-1	TGCGCCAGCAGCTTCCCTTCGGGGAATGAGCAGTTCTTC	CASSFPSGNEQFF
NA	TRBD2	TRBV28	TRBJ2-3	TGTGCCAGCGGAGTAAAGTTGACTAGCGGGAGGGAAACTACAGATACGCAGTATTTT	CASGVKLTSGRETTDTQYF
NA	TRBD1	TRBV27	TRBJ2-3	TGTGCCAGCAGTTGGGACAGGGGCACAGATACGCAGTATTTT	CASSWDRGTDTQYF
NA	TRBD1	TRBV7-9	TRBJ1-2	TGTGCCAGCAGCCCCGGGACAGGAATGGGCTACACCTTC	CASSPGTGMGYTF
NA	TRBD1	TRBV6-2/TRBV6-3	TRBJ1-5	TGTGCCAGCAGTTACACGTTAAGGGACAGGTTGTCCGATCCCCAGCATTTT	CASSYTLRDRLSDPQHF
NA	TRBD1	TRBV19	TRBJ1-5	TGTGCCAGTAGACAGAACAGGGGTTCGAGGGAACTCTCCAATCAGCCCCAGCATTTT	CASRQNRGSRELSNQPQHF
NA	TRBD2	TRBV7-2	TRBJ2-3	TGTGCCAGCAGCTTAGTGTCTAGCGGGGTTTTAGATACGCAGTATTTT	CASSLVSSGVLDTQYF
NA	TRBD2	TRBV28	TRBJ2-1	TGTGCCAGCGGACTAGGGGCATACAATGAGCAGTTCTTC	CASGLGAYNEQFF
NA	TRBD1	TRBV28	TRBJ1-1	TGTGCCAGCAGTTTCTTAGGACAGGGGCGACTTGCTTTCTTT	CASSFLGQGRLAFF
NA	TRBD1	TRBV7-8	TRBJ1-1	TGTGCCAGCAGCTTTTGGACAGGGAGCACTGAAGCTTTCTTT	CASSFWTGSTEAFF
once	NA	TRBV11-2	TRBJ1-1	TGTGCCAGCAGCCAAGGAACACGGGAGGCTTTCTTT	CASSQGTREAFF
NA	NA	TRBV10-2	TRBJ1-5	TGCGCCAGCAGAGTCTACGACAGACCAACCGAGCCCCAGCATTTT	CASRVYDRPTEPQHF
NA	NA	TRBV7-2	TRBJ2-3	TGTGCCAGCAGTACTACGTGGACTAGCACAGATACGCAGTATTTT	CASSTTWTSTDTQYF
NA	NA	TRBV5-5	TRBJ2-5	TGTGCCAGCACGCCCGAGAAGACCCAGTACTTC	CASTPEKTQYF
NA	NA	TRBV5-1	TRBJ1-1	TGCGCCAGCAGCTCCGGTGGGGGGTGGAACACTGAAGCTTTCTTT	CASSSGGGWNTEAFF
NA	TRBD1	TRBV7-9	TRBJ1-1	TGTGCCAGCAGCTTGGGACAGGGGTGGGCTTTCTTT	CASSLGQGWAFF
NA	TRBD2	TRBV28	TRBJ2-5	TGTGCCAGCAGTTTTGGTCGGGAGGTCCGGGAGACCCAGTACTTC	CASSFGREVRETQYF
NA	NA	TRBV24-1	TRBJ2-2	TGTGCCACCAGTGATTGGGGGGGCAGTGGCACCGGGGAGCTGTTTTTT	CATSDWGGSGTGELFF
NA	NA	TRBV24-1	TRBJ2-2	TGTGCCCCCCAGAACTACACCGGGGAGCTGTTTTTT	CAPQNYTGELFF
NA	NA	TRBV7-9	TRBJ2-5	TGTGCCAGCAGCTCGGGGGGCAGAGAGACCCAGTACTTC	CASSSGGRETQYF
NA	TRBD1	TRBV7-2	TRBJ2-7	TGTGCCAGCAGCTCATCCTACAACAGGGGAGAGTACGAGCAGTACTTC	CASSSSYNRGEYEQYF
NA	NA	TRBV28	TRBJ1-5	TGTGCCAGCAGTTTATTTACATATAGCAATCAGCCCCAGCATTTT	CASSLFTYSNQPQHF
NA	NA	TRBV7-8	TRBJ1-1	TGTGCCAGCAGCCTGGGACGGAACACTGAAGCTTTCTTT	CASSLGRNTEAFF
NA	NA	TRBV2	TRBJ1-1	TGTGCCCTGCGAGGCACCAATGAAGCTTTCTTT	CALRGTNEAFF
once	TRBD1	TRBV29-1	TRBJ2-7	TGCAGCGTTGTCGGACAGGGCAAGCAGTACTTC	CSVVGQGKQYF
few	NA	TRBV28	TRBJ1-2	TGTGCCAGCAGTTTATTGCGTCCGGGCTTTAACTATGGCTACACCTTC	CASSLLRPGFNYGYTF
NA	TRBD1	TRBV6-5	TRBJ2-1	TGTGCCAGCAACCTGGGACAGTTTGAGCAGTTCTTC	CASNLGQFEQFF
NA	NA	TRBV30	TRBJ1-6	TGTGCCTGGACTGGCCAGACCAATTCACCCCTCCACTTT	CAWTGQTNSPLHF
NA	NA	TRBV7-9	TRBJ1-3	TGTGCCAGCAGCCTCTTGGGAGAGGGAGCTGGAAACACCATATATTTT	CASSLLGEGAGNTIYF